A single sample gave rise to the 3 T cell receptor beta chains below, sequenced in a study of CD8 T cells in ankylosing spondylitis. TCRdb fed the 5' RACE reads into MiXCR, producing one record per CDR3 protein. The data show around 340,000 distinct CDR3 sequences, roughly 22% seen once. The material sequenced was blood, either unsorted or a sorted T cell fraction (not recorded which). Every receptor here comes from a male donor with ankylosing spondylitis or in good health (not recorded which).

The V gene is TRBV3-1, the J gene TRBJ2-2, with D possibly called TRBD1 or TRBD2 (5 bases each). This CDR3 is 17 amino acids long. Trimming cost V 0 bases and J 2 bases, with 13 bases left between them. Germline V gene data show CDR1 as LGHDT and CDR2 as YNNKEL (reference sequence). CDR3 in DNA: TGTGCCAGCAGCCAAGATTTCCCAGGGAGAAACACCGGGGAGCTGTTTTTT. It encodes CASSQDFPGRNTGELFF.

This clonotype was seen only a few times. CDR3 DNA: TGTGCCAGCAGTTTACTACAGGGGGCAGGTTCACCCCTCCACTTT. Encoded protein: CASSLLQGAGSPLHF. The chain joins TRBV27 to TRBJ1-6, with 9 bases matching TRBD1. V shed 2 bases, J shed 9 bases, and the junction held 5 bases outside the gene matches. The V gene's germline CDR1 is MNHEY and CDR2 SMNVEV (reference sequence). The length of the CDR3 is 15 residues.

This clonotype has a handful of counts. V gene TRBV7-6 combines with J gene TRBJ2-7; a possible D gene is TRBD1 (6 bases). The CDR3 runs to 15 residues. Germline values: CDR1 SGHVS, CDR2 FNYEAQ. The V gene lost 5 bases and the J gene lost 0 bases, with 14 bases spanning the gap. DNA of the CDR3: TGTGCCAGCAGCCCTGGAGGACAGCTCTCCTACGAGCAGTACTTC. It specifies CASSPGGQLSYEQYF.